A selection of T cell receptor beta chains follows, all from one sample in a study of cytomegalovirus exposure and HLA in healthy donors. Clones were read by immunoSEQ multiplex PCR, and TCRdb kept only the in-frame ones, dropping some. This table has a few hundred thousand clones, 75% to 85% appearing once. The sample consisted of PBMCs. These receptors were obtained from a woman between 55 and 75 years old in good health and CMV-seropositive. The CDR3 runs from the conserved cysteine through the conserved F or W. The order of the fields is V gene, clone size, D gene, J gene, CDR3 DNA, CDR3 protein. A D gene is named only where the DNA matches it firmly. Only some rows state a clone size, as once, few, many or a class for expanded clones.

>TRBV5-6|NA|TRBD1|TRBJ1-1
TGTGCCAGCAGCCGACCAGGGGGCACTGAAGCTTTCTTT
CASSRPGGTEAFF
>TRBV6-1|NA|NA|TRBJ1-3
TGTGCCAGCAGTGAAGTGTGGGAGTCCGGAAACACCATATATTTT
CASSEVWESGNTIYF
>TRBV5-6|NA|TRBD1|TRBJ1-1
TGTGCCAGCAGCTTTGACAGGGGGCGTCGAACTGAAGCTTTCTTT
CASSFDRGRRTEAFF
>TRBV5-7|NA|NA|TRBJ1-5
TGTGCCAGCAGCTTGGGGCAGATCAATCAGCCCCAGCATTTT
CASSLGQINQPQHF
>TRBV6-6|NA|NA|TRBJ2-5
TGTGCCATTCGTCTCTCGAGAAACCAAGAGACCCAGTACTTC
CAIRLSRNQETQYF
>TRBV6-1|NA|NA|TRBJ2-1
TGTGCCAGCAGCGCCGTCGATTACCTCAGCAATGAGCAGTTCTTC
CASSAVDYLSNEQFF
>TRBV28|NA|TRBD2|TRBJ2-3
TGTGCCAGCAGTGCTTTAGCGGGGGGGCAAGATACGCAGTATTTT
CASSALAGGQDTQYF
>TRBV7-9|NA|NA|TRBJ2-1
TGTGCCAGCAGCTTAGTGGACTCTGGGCAGTTCTTC
CASSLVDSGQFF
>TRBV5-6|NA|NA|TRBJ1-2
TGTGCCAGCAGCCGGCAGCCAGGACTCTCGGGTGGCTACACCTTC
CASSRQPGLSGGYTF
>TRBV28|NA|NA|TRBJ2-5
TGTGCCAGCAGTTTATTGTCGGGTGGAGAGACCCAGTACTTC
CASSLLSGGETQYF
>TRBV7-9|few|TRBD2|TRBJ2-7
TGTGCCAGCAGCGGAGGAGGGACTAGCCAGGCCGAGCAGTACTTC
CASSGGGTSQAEQYF
>TRBV6-5|NA|TRBD1|TRBJ1-2
TGTGCCAGCAGTCCCCGGGACAGGGCTGGCTACACCTTC
CASSPRDRAGYTF
>TRBV29-1|NA|NA|TRBJ1-1
TGCAGCGTTGGTCAGGGATGGGGAAGTGAAGCTTTCTTT
CSVGQGWGSEAFF
>TRBV7-3|once|TRBD2|TRBJ2-1
TGTGCCAGCAGCTACGGGACTAGCGGTTACAATGAGCAGTTCTTC
CASSYGTSGYNEQFF
>TRBV7-2|NA|TRBD1|TRBJ2-5
TGTGCCAGCAGCTTAAAGACAGGGACAGAGACCCAGTACTTC
CASSLKTGTETQYF
>TRBV2|NA|NA|TRBJ1-2
TGTGCCAGCACCGGCTTGACGGGATGGAACTATGGCTACACCTTC
CASTGLTGWNYGYTF
>TRBV2|NA|TRBD1|TRBJ1-2
TGTGCCGGATCCACAGGGGGCGAATATGGCTACACCTTC
CAGSTGGEYGYTF
>TRBV28|NA|TRBD1|TRBJ1-6
TGTGCCAGCAGAACCGGGACAGGGGTCTCACCCCTCCACTTT
CASRTGTGVSPLHF
>TRBV28|NA|NA|TRBJ2-1
TGTGCCAGCAATGAGGGAGGCTCCTACAATGAGCAGTTCTTC
CASNEGGSYNEQFF
>TRBV18|NA|TRBD2|TRBJ2-2
TGTGCCAGCTCCCTAGCGGTCACCGGGGAGCTGTTTTTT
CASSLAVTGELFF
>TRBV4-3|NA|NA|TRBJ1-1
TGCGCCAGCAGCCGTAACGCGGACACTGAAGCTTTCTTT
CASSRNADTEAFF
>TRBV25-1|few|NA|TRBJ1-1
TGTGCCAGCAGTGAATCCCCAGGGTGGGCCACTGAAGCTTTCTTT
CASSESPGWATEAFF
>TRBV4-1|NA|NA|TRBJ1-2
TGCGCCAGCAGCCGCGACAGCCACGGAGGCTACACCTTC
CASSRDSHGGYTF
>TRBV28|NA|NA|TRBJ1-6
TGTGCCAGCAGTTCATATCCCACCGGGACATTAAGTTCACCCCTCCACTTT
CASSSYPTGTLSSPLHF
>TRBV30|NA|NA|TRBJ1-2
TGTGCCTGGTCAGTTGCTAGTATAGGCTACACCTTC
CAWSVASIGYTF
>TRBV28|NA|NA|TRBJ1-1
TGTGCCAGCAGTTTATACCAGGAAGCTTTCTTT
CASSLYQEAFF
>TRBV15|NA|TRBD2|TRBJ2-1
TGTGCCACCAGCAGAGATCAGGCTAGCGGGGCAGGGAATGAGCAGTTCTTC
CATSRDQASGAGNEQFF